The 6 T cell receptor beta chains listed next were all sequenced from one sample in a study of cytomegalovirus exposure and HLA in healthy donors. Assay used: immunoSEQ multiplex PCR; TCRdb lists only in-frame clones, some missing. Among around 300,000 clones, 80% to 90% were seen once, and the ten largest hold 0.95% to 1.1%. What was sequenced was PBMCs. These TCRs come from a woman younger than 35 in good health and CMV-seronegative.

The chain combines TRBV7-9 with TRBJ1-2, with D unclear. Germline CDR1 reads SEHNR; CDR2 reads FQNEAQ (reference sequence). Trimming removed 3 bases from V and 6 bases from J, with 17 bases in between. This CDR3 has 15 amino acids. The CDR3 loop is CASSFGVDYGHGYTF. CDR3 nucleotides: TGTGCCAGCAGCTTCGGGGTGGATTACGGCCATGGCTACACCTTC.

V gene TRBV6-5 combines with J gene TRBJ1-4, with D possibly TRBD1 on 5 matching bases. Trimming pared 2 bases from V and 10 bases from J, leaving 17 bases between. CDR3 length: 15 amino acids. Germline V gives CDR1 MNHEY, CDR2 SVGAGI. The CDR3 DNA reads TGTGCCAGCAGTTACAAGAATAGGGGCGGGGGAAAACTGTTTTTT. The encoded protein is CASSYKNRGGGKLFF.

The chain combines TRBV7-9 with TRBJ2-2; D is unclear. V dropped 3 bases and J dropped 6 bases, with 8 bases sitting between them. This CDR3 spans 13 amino acids. Germline assignment: CDR1 SEHNR and CDR2 FQNEAQ (reference sequence). The CDR3 sequence is CASSLKTPGELFF. The CDR3 bases are TGTGCCAGCAGCTTGAAAACACCCGGGGAGCTGTTTTTT. Full variable domain (missing parts from reference TRBV7-9 and TRBJ2-2): DTGVSQNPRHKITKRGQNVTFRCDPISEHNRLYWYRQTLGQGPEFLTYFQNEAQLEKSRLLSDRFSAERPKGSFSTLEIQRTEQGDSAMYLCASSLKTPGELFFGEGSRLTVL.

This chain uses TRBV27 with TRBJ2-6; TRBD1 might be the D (5 bases). The germline V gene has CDR1 MNHEY and CDR2 SMNVEV (reference sequence). The V end lost 4 bases, the J end lost 0 bases, and 16 bases lay between the germline ends. The CDR3 runs 18 residues. CDR3 sequence: CASSSPLTESSGANVLTF. The CDR3 nucleotides are TGTGCCAGCAGTTCCCCACTGACAGAAAGCTCTGGGGCCAACGTCCTGACTTTC. The entire variable domain, with the rest obtained from reference TRBV27 and TRBJ2-6, is as follows: EAQVTQNPRYLITVTGKKLTVTCSQNMNHEYMSWYRQDPGLGLRQIYYSMNVEVTDKGDVPEGYKVSRKEKRNFPLILESPSPNQTSLYFCASSSPLTESSGANVLTFGAGSRLTVL.

CDR3 loop: CASSVVSGETYEQYF. DNA for the CDR3: TGTGCCAGCAGCGTAGTTTCAGGGGAAACCTACGAGCAGTACTTC. The chain couples TRBV9 to TRBJ2-7; possibly TRBD1 for D (6 bases). This CDR3 spans 15 amino acids. Trimming removed 0 bases from V and 2 bases from J, with 12 bases in between. Germline V gives CDR1 SGDLS, CDR2 YYNGEE.

V usage is TRBV28 and J usage is TRBJ1-5; 7 bases fit TRBD1. Germline loops: CDR1 MDHEN, CDR2 SYDVKM. The CDR3 has 13 amino acids. V shed 5 bases and J 9 bases; nucleotides not matched to a gene: 7. The CDR3: CASSRQGLLPQHF. The DNA for the CDR3 is TGTGCCAGCAGTCGACAGGGTTTACTGCCCCAGCATTTT.